The clone carrying this T cell receptor (beta chain) was detected a few times. Antigen unknown. Orbital computed tomography, thyroid ultrasound, serum thyroxine and TRAb, and clinical symptoms together informed the diagnoses. The data belong to a study of T cells in Graves' hyperthyroidism and ophthalmopathy. Study-wide results and caveats: Ophthalmopathy onset followed model prediction by a median about seven months. Also found in blood were most expanded thyroid clonotypes above 0.001.

Germline values: CDR1 SGDLS, CDR2 YYNGEE. Trimming shortened V by 0 bases and J by 5 bases, and 15 bases separated the two germline ends. This CDR3 comprises 17 residues. There were TCR beta CDR3 regions amplified from RNA transcripts. Researchers ran a first-round RT-PCR on the TCR CDR3 using the HTBI primer set. Via MiXCR, TCRdb re-called the multiplex PCR reads, giving one row per CDR3 protein. The sample has over 700,000 distinct CDR3 sequences, around a sixth seen once; the top ten hold 16%. The genes are TRBV9 and TRBJ2-6; no firm D call. This TCR was sampled from a woman aged 45-60 years with Graves' hyperthyroidism that later progressed to Graves' ophthalmopathy. The sample consisted of blood. In DNA form, the CDR3 reads TGTGCCAGCAGCGTAGCTGGCCAGATGCCTCGGGCCAACGTCCTGACTTTC. Translated, it gives CASSVAGQMPRANVLTF.